A single sample is the source of the 27 T cell receptor beta chains below, sequenced in a study of T cell responses to AZD1222 COVID-19 vaccine. Sequenced by immunoSEQ multiplex PCR; TCRdb stores in-frame clones only, minus some. The table has approximately 100,000 clones, approximately 90% seen once. The input for sequencing was peripheral blood, taken on day 0 of AZD1222 vaccination. These receptors were collected from an adult in good health.

The J gene is TRBJ2-6, the V gene TRBV4-1; D gene ambiguous. Trimming removed 2 bases from V and 0 bases from J, with 5 bases in between. The germline V gene encodes CDR1 MGHRA and CDR2 YSYEKL. The CDR3 loop spans 15 amino acids. The CDR3 region is CASSQISSGANVLTF. Written as DNA, the CDR3 is TGCGCCAGCAGCCAAATAAGCTCTGGGGCCAACGTCCTGACTTTC.

The chain recombines TRBV2 with TRBJ2-3; D unclear. The V and J ends lost 4 bases and 4 bases respectively, with 12 bases between them. The CDR3 runs 14 residues. Germline loops: CDR1 SNHLY, CDR2 FYNNEI. The CDR3 sequence is CASSGWTRPDTQYF. The DNA for the CDR3 is TGTGCCAGCAGTGGATGGACCCGCCCAGATACGCAGTATTTT.

The rearrangement uses TRBV4-2 and TRBJ2-5, with TRBD2 matching 11 bases. This CDR3 comprises 16 residues. Germline V gives CDR1 LGHNA, CDR2 YNFKEQ. V lost 2 bases to trimming and J lost 5 bases; unmatched junction nucleotides: 7. CDR3 amino acids: CASSQLTSGIRETQYF. CDR3 bases: TGTGCCAGCAGCCAATTGACTAGCGGGATTAGGGAGACCCAGTACTTC.

The J gene is TRBJ1-3, the V gene TRBV5-1; the D gene is possibly TRBD1 (5 bases). The CDR3 has 16 amino acids. Trimming pared 4 bases from V and 1 base from J, leaving 15 bases between. Germline V lookup: CDR1 SGHRS, CDR2 YFSETQ. Here the CDR3 reads CASSNGASTSGNTIYF. The DNA for the CDR3 is TGCGCCAGCAGCAACGGGGCCTCGACTTCTGGAAACACCATATATTTT. The complete variable domain, with remaining parts taken from reference TRBV5-1 and TRBJ1-3, reads KAGVTQTPRYLIKTRGQQVTLSCSPISGHRSVSWYQQTPGQGLQFLFEYFSETQRNKGNFPGRFSGRQFSNSRSEMNVSTLELGDSALYLCASSNGASTSGNTIYFGEGSWLTVV.

V is TRBV30 and J is TRBJ1-2; D not certain. The germline V gene has CDR1 GTSNPN and CDR2 SVGIG (reference sequence). The V end was cut by 2 bases, the J end by 1 base, with 8 bases between. This CDR3 spans 13 amino acids. This CDR3 reads CAWSMSLNYGYTF. The CDR3 nucleotides are TGTGCCTGGAGTATGTCTCTTAACTATGGCTACACCTTC.

In its sample, this clone was seen a few times. The chain is built from TRBV10-1 and TRBJ2-1; D tentatively fits TRBD1 or TRBD2 (5 bases each). Trimming shortened V by 5 bases and J by 7 bases, and 24 bases separated the two germline ends. The CDR3 runs 17 residues. Germline CDR1 is WNHNN and CDR2 is SYGVQD (reference sequence). The CDR3, as DNA: TGCGCCAGCAGTCCCACTAGTAAAGGGCTCTGGGGGAATGAGCAGTTCTTC. It translates to CASSPTSKGLWGNEQFF.

The chain joins TRBV18 to TRBJ1-5; D is ambiguous. Germline CDR1 is KGHSH and CDR2 is LQKENI. The CDR3 consists of 14 residues. V shed 2 bases and J shed 4 bases, with 9 bases lying between them. The CDR3 reads CASSPMGGNQPQHF. CDR3 coding DNA: TGTGCCAGCTCACCAATGGGAGGAAATCAGCCCCAGCATTTT.

This clone came up once. The chain links TRBV13 to TRBJ1-1; TRBD1 matches 12 bases. The CDR3 is made up of 16 amino acids. J lost 0 bases, V lost 2 bases, and 1 base had no gene match. Germline V gives CDR1 PRHDT, CDR2 FYEKMQ (reference sequence). This CDR3 is CASSLWDRGLNTEAFF. In DNA form, the CDR3 reads TGTGCCAGCAGCTTATGGGACAGGGGGCTGAACACTGAAGCTTTCTTT.

This chain connects TRBV5-6 to TRBJ2-7; D gene unclear. The V gene lost 0 bases and the J gene lost 0 bases, with 4 bases spanning the gap. This CDR3 is 13 amino acids long. CDR1 is SGHDT, CDR2 YYEEEE, per germline. CDR3 region: CASSLGRSYEQYF. The CDR3 nucleotides read TGTGCCAGCAGCTTGGGGCGCTCCTACGAGCAGTACTTC.

The chain is built from TRBV10-3 and TRBJ1-5; D might be TRBD1 (6 bases). CDR3 size: 13 residues. With 7 bases removed from V and 5 bases from J, the gap between germline ends came to 12 bases. CDR1 is ENHRY, CDR2 SYGVKD, per germline. In DNA, the CDR3 is TGTGCCATCACCGGGGGGCGCGATCAGCCCCAGCATTTT. Translating gives CAITGGRDQPQHF.

The gene calls are TRBV29-1 and TRBJ1-2; 9 bases line up with TRBD1. Germline CDR1 is SQVTM and CDR2 is ANQGSEA. With V trimmed by 7 bases and J by 7 bases, 10 bases remained unmatched. This CDR3 has 13 amino acids. CDR3 DNA sequence: TGCAGCGGAACCGGGACAGGGAGTGTTGGCTACACCTTC. Translating gives CSGTGTGSVGYTF. Based on the CDR3 plus reference TRBV29-1 and TRBJ1-2, the full variable domain is SAVISQKPSRDICQRGTSLTIQCQVDSQVTMMFWYRQQPGQSLTLIATANQGSEATYESGFVIDKFPISRPNLTFSTLTVSNMSPEDSSIYLCSGTGTGSVGYTFGSGTRLTVV.

The chain has TRBV5-1 and TRBJ2-7, with 10 bases that match TRBD2. V lost 6 bases, J lost 3 bases, and 6 bases stayed unmatched. Germline V gene sequence: CDR1 SGHRS, CDR2 YFSETQ. The CDR3 loop spans 14 amino acids. In DNA form, the CDR3 reads TGCGCCAGCACTCAAGCGGGAGGGTACTACGAGCAGTACTTC. Translating gives CASTQAGGYYEQYF.

This clone was seen a few times. V gene TRBV14 combines with J gene TRBJ1-6; no definite D call. Trimming cost V 1 base and J 10 bases, with 14 bases left between them. CDR1 and CDR2 from the germline V gene are SGHDN and FVKESK. The CDR3 runs to 15 residues. CDR3 region: CASSQVGLEASPLHF. The DNA of the CDR3 is TGTGCCAGCAGCCAAGTAGGTCTCGAGGCCTCACCCCTCCACTTT.

Worth noting for this clone: The sample holds other DNA sequences that translate to the same CDR3. V and J are TRBV2 and TRBJ2-2; D might be TRBD1 (5 bases). V lost 3 bases to trimming and J lost 1 base, with 6 bases between them. CDR1 SNHLY and CDR2 FYNNEI come from the germline V gene. CDR3 length: 14 amino acids. The CDR3, as DNA: TGTGCCAGCAGTGACAGGGTGAACACCGGGGAGCTGTTTTTT. It yields the protein CASSDRVNTGELFF.

V is TRBV5-1 and J is TRBJ1-1, with 9 positions matching TRBD1. The CDR3 is made up of 16 amino acids. V was clipped by 4 bases and J by 4 bases; unmatched bases: 11. CDR1 and CDR2 from the germline V gene are SGHRS and YFSETQ. The CDR3 DNA sequence: TGCGCCAGCAGCCTTACAGGGGGCGTAGGTGCCACTGAAGCTTTCTTT. It encodes CASSLTGGVGATEAFF.

This rearrangement joins TRBV7-9 to TRBJ1-1; 11 nucleotides align to TRBD1. The ends lost 3 bases at V and 3 bases at J; junction bases unmatched: 0. Germline CDR1 SEHNR, CDR2 FQNEAQ (reference sequence). The CDR3 length is 14 residues. CDR3 amino acids: CASSLGQGDTEAFF. Written as DNA, the CDR3 is TGTGCCAGCAGCTTGGGACAGGGGGACACTGAAGCTTTCTTT.

This clone appeared a few times. The CDR3 bases are TGTGCCAGCAGCTTGGGGACACGGGATCAGCCCCAGCATTTT. Its protein is CASSLGTRDQPQHF. The chain is built from TRBV11-2 and TRBJ1-5; perhaps TRBD1 as D (6 bases). There are 14 residues in the CDR3. Trimming removed 3 bases from V and 5 bases from J, with 11 bases in between. Per germline, CDR1 SGHAT and CDR2 FQNNGV.

This chain uses TRBV27 with TRBJ1-5; D is perhaps TRBD1 (6 bases). CDR3 length equals 15 residues. V was trimmed by 6 bases and J by 1 base, leaving 13 bases between them. CDR1 is MNHEY, CDR2 SMNVEV, per germline (reference sequence). The CDR3 DNA reads as TGTGCCAGCAGCCGGGAAGGGGGGAGCAATCAGCCCCAGCATTTT. Protein sequence: CASSREGGSNQPQHF.

The rearrangement joins TRBV12-3 or TRBV12-4 to TRBJ1-1; 8 bases align to TRBD1. The junction had 11 bases not matched to a gene; V was cut back by 6 bases and J by 11 bases. The CDR3 runs to 13 residues. In nucleotides, the CDR3 is TGTGCCAGCAGCTTGTTCGGGGACAGGTACGCTTTCTTT. It translates to CASSLFGDRYAFF.

The V and J genes are TRBV3-1 (or the pseudogene TRBV3-2) and TRBJ1-1; D ambiguous. V dropped 6 bases and J dropped 7 bases, with 15 bases sitting between them. This CDR3 is 13 amino acids long. Per germline, CDR1 LGHDT and CDR2 YNNKEL (reference sequence). The CDR3 sequence is CASSNSQHSEAFF. The CDR3 DNA reads as TGTGCCAGCAGTAACTCGCAGCACAGTGAAGCTTTCTTT.

The V and J genes are TRBV7-2 and TRBJ1-2; D remains unclear. The V and J ends lost 7 bases and 0 bases respectively, with 12 bases between them. The germline V gene has CDR1 SGHTA and CDR2 FQGNSA. The CDR3 runs to 14 residues. CDR3 sequence (DNA): TGTGCCAGCACCCCGGGAGGGTCTAACTATGGCTACACCTTC. Its protein product is CASTPGGSNYGYTF. The complete variable domain, with remaining parts taken from reference TRBV7-2 and TRBJ1-2, reads GAGVSQSPSNKVTEKGKDVELRCDPISGHTALYWYRQSLGQGLEFLIYFQGNSAPDKSGLPSDRFSAERTGGSVSTLTIQRTQQEDSAVYLCASTPGGSNYGYTFGSGTRLTVV.

This chain joins TRBV28 and TRBJ1-6; D is uncertain. This CDR3 comprises 15 residues. Trimming removed 7 bases from V and 7 bases from J, with 17 bases in between. The V gene's germline CDR1 is MDHEN and CDR2 SYDVKM. The CDR3 spells CASTYGLIANSPLHF. CDR3 bases: TGTGCCAGCACGTACGGGCTGATCGCGAATTCACCCCTCCACTTT.

The chain uses TRBV19 and TRBJ1-2; TRBD1 matches 7 bases. Losses at the gene ends were 6 bases for V and 8 bases for J; bases not matched to a gene: 12. Germline CDR1 and CDR2: LNHDA and SQIVND (reference sequence). The CDR3 is made up of 14 amino acids. The CDR3 reads CASSPGDRSGGYTF. The CDR3 DNA sequence: TGTGCCAGTAGCCCTGGGGACAGATCGGGGGGCTACACCTTC. The variable domain in full, with the rest retrieved from reference TRBV19 and TRBJ1-2, is DGGITQSPKYLFRKEGQNVTLSCEQNLNHDAMYWYRQDPGQGLRLIYYSQIVNDFQKGDIAEGYSVSREKKESFPLTVTSAQKNPTAFYLCASSPGDRSGGYTFGSGTRLTVV.

The chain links TRBV5-5 to TRBJ2-5, with 9 bases lining up with TRBD2. V was clipped by 2 bases and J by 6 bases; unmatched bases: 8. Per the germline V gene, CDR1 is SGHKS and CDR2 is YYEKEE (reference sequence). The CDR3 is 15 amino acids. The CDR3 coding sequence is TGTGCCAGCAGCTTAGGGACTAGCAGTCAAAAGACCCAGTACTTC. It specifies CASSLGTSSQKTQYF.

V usage is TRBV5-6 and J usage is TRBJ2-1; 8 bases are shared with TRBD1. V shed 3 bases, J shed 13 bases, and the junction held 9 bases outside the gene matches. Germline CDR1 and CDR2: SGHDT and YYEEEE. The CDR3 runs 13 residues. DNA of the CDR3: TGTGCCAGCAGCTCTACAGGGGGACGACCACAGTTCTTC. It translates to CASSSTGGRPQFF.

The V gene is TRBV11-1, the J gene TRBJ2-7; D possibly corresponds to TRBD1 (6 bases). Trimming shortened V by 3 bases and J by 6 bases, and 12 bases separated the two germline ends. CDR3 length equals 13 residues. Germline V CDR1 and CDR2: SGHAT, FQDESV (reference sequence). CDR3 DNA sequence: TGTGCCAGCAGCTTGTCAGGGGAGAGCGAGCAGTACTTC. Its protein product is CASSLSGESEQYF.

The rearrangement links TRBV9 to TRBJ1-2, with D possibly matching TRBD1 (5 bases). CDR1 and CDR2 from the germline V gene are SGDLS and YYNGEE. This CDR3 region has 15 residues. Trimming stripped 4 bases from V and 0 bases from J, with 13 bases between. This CDR3 reads CASSPLGGPNYGYTF. The CDR3 DNA reads TGTGCCAGCAGCCCCCTCGGGGGACCTAACTATGGCTACACCTTC. The whole variable domain, remainder taken from reference TRBV9 and TRBJ1-2, is DSGVTQTPKHLITATGQRVTLRCSPRSGDLSVYWYQQSLDQGLQFLIQYYNGEERAKGNILERFSAQQFPDLHSELNLSSLELGDSALYFCASSPLGGPNYGYTFGSGTRLTVV.